Listed here are 18 T cell receptor beta chains from one sample, sequenced in a study of blood T cell repertoires in COVID-19. TCRdb keeps only in-frame clones here, not all; method: immunoSEQ multiplex PCR. The sample lists some 300,000 clones; just under 90% were seen once. The material sequenced was PBMCs or T cells enriched from blood (not recorded which). The receptors were sampled from a woman aged 25 to 45 who had recovered from COVID-19.

This clone was detected once. V gene TRBV3-1 (or the pseudogene TRBV3-2) combines with J gene TRBJ1-5; 10 nucleotides align to TRBD1. Germline CDR1 LGHDT, CDR2 YNNKEL (reference sequence). The CDR3 length is 15 residues. J gave up 3 bases and V 4 bases, and 3 bases lay outside the gene matches. Written as DNA, the CDR3 is TGTGCCAGCAGCCTCGGGACAGGGGTCAATCAGCCCCAGCATTTT. Amino acids: CASSLGTGVNQPQHF.

Note on this clone: This same CDR3 is encoded by further DNA sequences in the sample. The chain recombines TRBV7-9 with TRBJ1-2, with a weak D call TRBD1 (6 bases). Germline values: CDR1 SEHNR, CDR2 FQNEAQ (reference sequence). The CDR3 spans 13 residues. V dropped 3 bases and J dropped 5 bases, with 10 bases sitting between them. CDR3 DNA: TGTGCCAGCAGCTTCACAGGGTCATATGGCTACACCTTC. Encoded protein: CASSFTGSYGYTF.

This clone was seen a few times. The chain is built from TRBV3-1 (or the pseudogene TRBV3-2) and TRBJ2-1, with a possible D match to TRBD2 (5 bases). V lost 2 bases and J lost 3, with 23 bases in between. The CDR3 consists of 19 residues. Germline values: CDR1 LGHDT, CDR2 YNNKEL (reference sequence). The CDR3: CASSQYGAGGRSDYNEQFF. The CDR3 nucleotides read TGTGCCAGCAGCCAATATGGAGCTGGAGGTAGGTCCGACTACAATGAGCAGTTCTTC.

V and J are TRBV29-1 and TRBJ2-5; maybe TRBD1 (5 bases). Trimming took 6 bases from V and 4 from J, leaving 12 bases between them. The CDR3 runs to 12 residues. Germline values: CDR1 SQVTM, CDR2 ANQGSEA. CDR3 sequence: CSVQGLGETQYF. DNA for the CDR3: TGCAGCGTCCAGGGATTAGGAGAGACCCAGTACTTC.

The chain employs TRBV11-2 and TRBJ1-1; D perhaps matches TRBD1 (5 bases). The CDR3 extends over 14 amino acids. Germline V gene lookup returns CDR1 SGHAT and CDR2 FQNNGV. Trimming took 2 bases from V and 5 from J, leaving 12 bases between them. The CDR3 loop reads CASSLSAGLTEAFF. The CDR3 coding sequence is TGTGCCAGCAGCTTATCGGCAGGGCTTACTGAAGCTTTCTTT.

The rearrangement joins TRBV5-1 to TRBJ2-1, with 9 bases identical to TRBD1. This CDR3 spans 16 amino acids. CDR1 is SGHRS, CDR2 YFSETQ, per germline. The ends lost 4 bases at V and 2 bases at J; junction bases unmatched: 7. The DNA of the CDR3 is TGCGCCAGCAGCCGTCCCGGGACAGGGCCCTACAATGAGCAGTTCTTC. Protein sequence: CASSRPGTGPYNEQFF.

V gene TRBV30 combines with J gene TRBJ2-2; no reliable D call. The CDR3 length is 13 residues. Germline loops: CDR1 GTSNPN, CDR2 SVGIG (reference sequence). The V end lost 3 bases, the J end lost 1 base, and 6 bases lay between the germline ends. The CDR3 spells CAWSRQNTGELFF. DNA for the CDR3: TGTGCCTGGAGCCGACAGAACACCGGGGAGCTGTTTTTT.

The chain combines TRBV30 with TRBJ2-1; D unclear. The V gene lost 2 bases and the J gene lost 5 bases, with 4 bases spanning the gap. CDR3 size: 11 residues. Germline CDR1 is GTSNPN and CDR2 is SVGIG (reference sequence). The CDR3 sequence is CAWSLNNEQFF. The CDR3 region has the DNA TGTGCCTGGAGTCTTAACAATGAGCAGTTCTTC.

The J gene is TRBJ1-1, the V gene TRBV7-2; 8 bases map to TRBD1. Germline V lookup: CDR1 SGHTA, CDR2 FQGNSA. Losses at the gene ends were 5 bases for V and 0 bases for J; bases not matched to a gene: 11. This CDR3 contains 17 residues. CDR3 in DNA: TGTGCCAGCAGCCAAAATACGGGACAGGTCATGAACACTGAAGCTTTCTTT. This sequence encodes CASSQNTGQVMNTEAFF.

The rearrangement uses TRBV18 and TRBJ1-1; TRBD1 matches 9 bases. The CDR3 has 15 amino acids. J was trimmed by 5 bases and V by 3 bases; bases with no gene match: 7. CDR1 is KGHSH and CDR2 is LQKENI in the germline V gene. CDR3 sequence reads: CASSPTRDRETEAFF. CDR3 DNA sequence: TGTGCCAGCTCACCTACCCGGGACAGGGAAACTGAAGCTTTCTTT.

The chain has TRBV7-9 and TRBJ2-2; 7 nucleotides line up with TRBD2. The length of the CDR3 is 18 residues. CDR1 SEHNR and CDR2 FQNEAQ come from the germline V gene (reference sequence). The J segment lost 0 bases and the V segment lost 5 bases, leaving 12 bases of the junction unmatched. CDR3 amino acids: CASSPVRGRAANTGELFF. The CDR3 nucleotides are TGTGCCAGCAGCCCGGTTCGTGGGAGGGCCGCGAACACCGGGGAGCTGTTTTTT.

The V and J genes are TRBV7-2 and TRBJ1-4; 12 nucleotides line up with TRBD1. This CDR3 region has 14 residues. CDR1 is SGHTA and CDR2 is FQGNSA in the germline V gene. With 5 bases clipped from V and 7 bases from J, the junction kept 2 bases outside the gene matches. The CDR3 nucleotides read TGTGCCAGCAGCCGGGACAGGGGGCGTGAAAAACTGTTTTTT. Its translation is CASSRDRGREKLFF.

The chain uses TRBV24-1 and TRBJ2-1, with 8 bases that match TRBD1. The germline gives CDR1 KGHDR, CDR2 SFDVKD. The ends lost 4 bases at V and 7 bases at J; junction bases unmatched: 8. This CDR3 comprises 15 residues. CDR3 sequence: CATSERQGNRNEQFF. In DNA form, the CDR3 reads TGTGCCACCAGTGAGAGACAGGGGAATAGGAATGAGCAGTTCTTC.

The chain links TRBV6-5 to TRBJ1-5; D remains ambiguous. Germline V gene lookup returns CDR1 MNHEY and CDR2 SVGAGI. The CDR3 runs 14 residues. V lost 6 bases and J 4 bases, leaving 13 bases between the germline ends. The DNA for the CDR3 is TGTGCCAGCAGCCTCGGGCGGGCTAATCAGCCCCAGCATTTT. It yields the protein CASSLGRANQPQHF.

DNA of the CDR3: TGCGCCAGCAGCTTGGACGGGGGGGCCACCGGGGAGCTGTTTTTT. It yields the protein CASSLDGGATGELFF. The rearrangement links TRBV5-1 to TRBJ2-2; 8 bases line up with TRBD2. The CDR3 sequence is 15 residues long. The germline V gene encodes CDR1 SGHRS and CDR2 YFSETQ. V was pared by 0 bases and J by 4 bases, with 2 bases of the junction left unmatched.

J is TRBJ2-7 and V is TRBV28; no clear D. Trimming shortened V by 7 bases and J by 3 bases, and 13 bases separated the two germline ends. The CDR3 contains 13 residues. Germline V gene lookup returns CDR1 MDHEN and CDR2 SYDVKM. As DNA, the CDR3 is TGTGCCAGCAATGAAAACCGCTACTACGAGCAGTACTTC. This gives the protein CASNENRYYEQYF.

V is TRBV16 and J is TRBJ2-7; 9 bases line up with TRBD1. The CDR3 is 16 residues long. Trimming removed 0 bases from V and 3 bases from J; junction bases left unmatched: 6. The germline V gene has CDR1 KGHSY and CDR2 FQNENV. In DNA form, the CDR3 reads TGTGCCAGCAGCCAATCTCGGGACAGGGAAGACTACGAGCAGTACTTC. It encodes CASSQSRDREDYEQYF.

V is TRBV10-2 and J is TRBJ2-1, with TRBD2 matching 9 bases. CDR1 and CDR2 (germline): WSHSY, SAAADI. V dropped 7 bases and J dropped 9; count of bases not matched to a gene: 16. This CDR3 is 16 amino acids long. The CDR3 sequence: CASNQASGAGVGEQFF. The CDR3 DNA follows: TGCGCCAGCAACCAGGCTAGCGGGGCAGGAGTCGGTGAGCAGTTCTTC.